The TCR beta chain under discussion was sequenced for a study of blood T cells in healthy people across ages. Isolation per sample recovered at least 7 million PBMCs. Using a J-beta primer mix together with a sample-barcoded 5' primer, a second PCR was run for about 6 to 12 cycles. Each CDR3 protein is one row after TCRdb ran MiXCR on the 5' RACE reads. Of 550,000 to 600,000 distinct CDR3 sequences listed, around half are singletons. The clonotype comes from an elderly man in good health. Specimen: blood.

This CDR3 reads CASTPDGRNTGELFF. In DNA form, the CDR3 reads TGCGCCAGCACCCCCGACGGGAGGAACACCGGGGAGCTGTTTTTT. This chain links TRBV5-1 with TRBJ2-2; D might be TRBD2 (6 bases). CDR3 length: 15 amino acids. In germline, CDR1 is SGHRS, CDR2 YFSETQ. Trimming stripped 6 bases from V and 1 base from J, with 13 bases between.